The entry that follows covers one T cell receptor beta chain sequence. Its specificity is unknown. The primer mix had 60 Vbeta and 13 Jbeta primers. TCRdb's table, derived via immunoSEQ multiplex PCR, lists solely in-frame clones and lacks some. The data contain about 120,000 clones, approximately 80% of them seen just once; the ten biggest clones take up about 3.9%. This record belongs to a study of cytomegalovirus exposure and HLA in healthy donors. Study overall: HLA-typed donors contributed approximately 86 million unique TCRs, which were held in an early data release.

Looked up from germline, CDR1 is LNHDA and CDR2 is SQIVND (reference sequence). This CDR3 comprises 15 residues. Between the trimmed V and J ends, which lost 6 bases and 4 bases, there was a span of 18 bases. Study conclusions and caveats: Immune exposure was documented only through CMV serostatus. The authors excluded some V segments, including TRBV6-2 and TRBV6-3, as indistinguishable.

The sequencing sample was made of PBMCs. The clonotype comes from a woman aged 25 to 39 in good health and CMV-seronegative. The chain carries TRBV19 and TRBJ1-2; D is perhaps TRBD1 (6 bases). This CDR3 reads CASSPGHDEFYGYTF. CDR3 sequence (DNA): TGTGCCAGTAGCCCGGGACACGACGAATTCTATGGCTACACCTTC.